This TCR beta chain was retrieved from a study of beta chain features in type 1 diabetes. Germline assignment: CDR1 MRHNA and CDR2 SNTAGT. The CDR3 spans 14 residues. After removal of 4 bases from V and 5 bases from J, the junction contained 5 bases not matched to a gene. CD4+ naive, central memory, regulatory and stem cell-like memory cells were sorted via CD45RO/CCR7/CD25/CD127/CD95/CD27. The whole isolated RNA underwent reverse transcription, so sequencing captured expressed TCRB transcripts. Here immunoSEQ multiplex PCR was the method, and the copy in TCRdb shows in-frame clones only, minus some. The sample holds under 90,000 clones, around a third seen once. In the case of this clone: The antigen is not known.

Study-wide results and limits: The naive, central memory and Treg TCRB repertoires looked more alike in patients than they did in healthy donors.

The genes are TRBV6-4 and TRBJ2-3, with 8 bases aligning to TRBD1. The sample consisted of stem cell memory CD4+ T cells from blood. This TCR was recovered from a woman aged 18-29 years in good health. CDR3 DNA: TGTGCCAGCAGTGCCCAGGGGGCGCAAGATACGCAGTATTTT. Amino acid sequence: CASSAQGAQDTQYF.